Listed below are T cell receptor beta chains from one sample, sequenced in a study of cytomegalovirus exposure and HLA in healthy donors. Method: immunoSEQ multiplex PCR; TCRdb's copy keeps in-frame clones and lacks some. The sample carries around 200,000 clones, about 81% recorded once. Sequenced: PBMCs. All receptors come from a man aged 30 to 45 in good health and CMV-seropositive. CDR3s include the opening cysteine and the closing phenylalanine or tryptophan. Fields, in order: clone size, J gene, V gene, CDR3 protein. Not all rows give a size; the values are once, few, many and, for expanded clones, a class.

>few|TRBJ1-1|TRBV27
CASSTSRQEAFF
>NA|TRBJ2-1|TRBV7-3
CASSLLPGSGKGGIF
>NA|TRBJ1-1|TRBV7-9
CASSPTGGIGTEAFF
>NA|NA|TRBV15
CATSREGQYYEQYF
>NA|TRBJ1-2|TRBV27
CASSWGLSYGYTF
>NA|TRBJ1-1|TRBV14
CASSQSVNTEAFF
>NA|TRBJ1-1|TRBV19
CASKGPGTGTEAFF
>NA|TRBJ1-5|TRBV7-2
CASSGTGGDQPQHF
>NA|TRBJ1-3|TRBV15
CATSRVYPSGNTIYF
>NA|TRBJ2-2|TRBV9
CASSAQGRQGGELFF
>NA|TRBJ2-7|TRBV9
CASSVGGPTYEQYF
>NA|TRBJ1-2|TRBV7-6
CASSPLLTGVDGYTF
>NA|TRBJ2-3|TRBV6-1
CASLRTGGTDTQYF
>NA|TRBJ2-1|TRBV7-2
CASSLVPSGTSYNEQFF
>NA|TRBJ2-5|TRBV6-5
CASRNGQGRTETQYF
>NA|TRBJ1-2|TRBV4-2
CASSQGQGAYGYTF
>NA|TRBJ1-3|TRBV4-2
CASSQGVQTSGNTIYF
>NA|TRBJ1-6|TRBV2
CASNRGQGFGRSPLHF
>few|TRBJ2-7|TRBV28
CASTLGASGPYEQYF
>NA|TRBJ2-3|TRBV29-1
CSVPGTSGPTDTQYF
>NA|TRBJ1-3|TRBV9
CASSRNPSTGETGNTIYF
>NA|TRBJ2-2|TRBV30
CAWSPGSLVTGELFF
>NA|TRBJ2-3|TRBV5-1
CASSLGTGVGTDTQYF
>once|TRBJ1-6|TRBV28
CASSLLAASPLHF
>few|TRBJ1-1|TRBV6-5
CASRTDRNTEAFF
>once|TRBJ2-2|TRBV19
CASSIQVKVSGELFF
>NA|TRBJ2-3|TRBV5-1
CASSSLIGQPGTDTQYF
>NA|TRBJ1-6|TRBV19
CASSIGTANSPLHF
>NA|TRBJ1-2|TRBV19
CASSIAGTGGNYGYTF
>NA|TRBJ2-5|TRBV10-3
CAIRGGETQYF
>NA|TRBJ2-7|TRBV7-2
CASSRDLYEQYF
>NA|TRBJ2-5|TRBV5-4
CASSLGVAGIQETQYF
>NA|TRBJ2-5|TRBV11-1
CASSEGRKRTQYF
>NA|TRBJ2-7|TRBV27
CASRRSWTGTYEQYF
>NA|TRBJ2-5|TRBV19
CASSIGQPSGGQETQYF
>NA|NA|TRBV6-1
CASREATGTGNEQYF
>NA|TRBJ2-3|TRBV12-5
CASSATDTQYF
>NA|TRBJ1-4|TRBV5-1
CASSHGQGNEKLFF
>few|TRBJ2-1|TRBV5-6
CASTPGRLDNEQFF
>NA|TRBJ2-4|TRBV5-1
CASSEQRGPLAKNIQYF
>NA|TRBJ1-2|TRBV6-6
CASKVGRYGYTF
>once|TRBJ2-1|TRBV10-1
CASSEAGATNEQFF
>NA|TRBJ1-1|TRBV18
CASSPPRGGVNTEAFF
>NA|TRBJ1-2|TRBV7-2
CATTGGQGPKGYTF
>NA|TRBJ2-3|TRBV7-3
CASSLAPGTSGGVSTDTQYF
>NA|TRBJ2-4|TRBV28
CASSFTPGQRIAKNIQYF
>few|TRBJ2-1|TRBV7-2
CASSFRLAENNEQFF
>few|TRBJ2-6|TRBV9
CASSARYGANVLTF
>few|TRBJ2-7|TRBV5-4
CASSSSYEQYF
>NA|TRBJ2-3|TRBV12-5
CASGGTGRWSDTQYF
>NA|TRBJ1-3|TRBV5-8
CASSLVVVSGNTIYF
>NA|TRBJ2-5|TRBV18
CASSLRLGEETQYF
>NA|TRBJ1-3|TRBV28
CASSPDRSYSGNTIYF
>few|TRBJ2-7|TRBV21-1
CASRTDLDRVYEQYF
>NA|TRBJ2-3|TRBV25-1
CASSEYQLARDTQYF